This T cell receptor (beta chain) was identified in a study of blood T cell repertoires in COVID-19. Seattle cases were enrolled at active infection and followed longitudinally. Method: immunoSEQ multiplex PCR; TCRdb's copy keeps in-frame clones and lacks some. The data contain about 350,000 clones, approximately 90% of them singletons. The sequenced material came from peripheral blood. The clonotype originates from a man aged 30-40 years with COVID-19, enrolled during active disease.

As DNA, the CDR3 is TGCGCCAGCAGCCAAATAGCGGGAGTTACGTACAATGAGCAGTTCTTC. Its translation: CASSQIAGVTYNEQFF. The chain combines TRBV5-1 with TRBJ2-1; TRBD2 agrees at 9 bases. Losses at the gene ends were 4 bases for V and 4 bases for J; bases not matched to a gene: 9. Germline V gene lookup returns CDR1 SGHRS and CDR2 YFSETQ. This CDR3 is 16 amino acids long.